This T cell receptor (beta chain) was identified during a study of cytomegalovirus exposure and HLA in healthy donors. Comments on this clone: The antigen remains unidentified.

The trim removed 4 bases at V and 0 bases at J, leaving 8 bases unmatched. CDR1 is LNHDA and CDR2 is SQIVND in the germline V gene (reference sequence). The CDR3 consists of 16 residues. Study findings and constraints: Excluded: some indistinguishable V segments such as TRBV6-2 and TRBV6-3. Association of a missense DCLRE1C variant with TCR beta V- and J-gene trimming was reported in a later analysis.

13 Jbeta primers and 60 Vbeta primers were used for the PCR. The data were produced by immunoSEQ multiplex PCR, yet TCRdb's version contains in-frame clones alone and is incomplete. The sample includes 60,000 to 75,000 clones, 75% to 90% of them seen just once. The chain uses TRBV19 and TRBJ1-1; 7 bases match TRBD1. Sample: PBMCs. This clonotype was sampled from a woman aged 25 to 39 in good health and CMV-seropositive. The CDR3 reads CASSTTGRLMNTEAFF. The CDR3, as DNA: TGTGCCAGTAGTACGACAGGGCGCCTAATGAACACTGAAGCTTTCTTT.